The 9 T cell receptor beta chains reported below all come from one sample, sequenced in a study of human T cells and chemical hapten exposure. Noted time point: healthy volunteer bleed at 2 weeks. Unfractionated whole blood served as the source for total RNA extraction. TCRdb used MiXCR to reprocess the RACE reads, holding one entry per CDR3 protein. Of about 31,000 distinct CDR3 sequences detected, 6% to 7.5% appear once; the ten largest clones hold 9% to 10%. Sequencing input: whole blood. These receptors were collected from a human donor in good health. Some clones in this sample may be carry-over from other donors' samples.

This clonotype has only a few counts. V gene TRBV21-1 combines with J gene TRBJ2-3. TRBV21-1 is a recognized pseudogene. The CDR3 runs 12 residues. CDR3 sequence: CASKGSTDTQYF. Here the CDR3 DNA reads TGTGCCAGCAAGGGTAGCACAGATACGCAGTATTTT.

The chain carries TRBV3-1 and TRBJ2-7, with 13 bases matching TRBD2. The CDR3 runs 14 residues. CDR1 is LGHDT, CDR2 YNNKEL, per germline (reference sequence). Germline trimming cut 5 bases from V and 6 bases from J; bases unmatched to any gene: 4. The CDR3 region has the DNA TGTGCCAGCAGCTCCGGGACTAGCGGGATCGAGCAGTACTTC. It translates to CASSSGTSGIEQYF.

The V gene is TRBV5-1, the J gene TRBJ1-2, with 7 bases that match TRBD1. Germline V gives CDR1 SGHRS, CDR2 YFSETQ. Unmatched junction bases numbered 6, after V lost 0 bases and J lost 7 bases. The CDR3 sequence is 14 residues long. CDR3 bases: TGCGCCAGCAGCTTGGCCGGGTCAGGGGGTGGCTACACCTTC. Its translation is CASSLAGSGGGYTF.

This rearrangement joins TRBV11-2 to TRBJ1-2, with a tentative D call TRBD1 (5 bases). V was shortened by 6 bases and J by 3 bases, with 20 bases between the two germline ends. Germline V gives CDR1 SGHAT, CDR2 FQNNGV. There are 16 residues in the CDR3. The CDR3 spells CASRPIKGQGDYGYTF. CDR3 nucleotides: TGTGCCAGCAGACCCATAAAAGGGCAAGGGGACTATGGCTACACCTTC.

The chain is built from TRBV30 and TRBJ1-1; weak D call: TRBD1 (5 bases). The CDR3 extends over 15 amino acids. The germline gives CDR1 GTSNPN, CDR2 SVGIG (reference sequence). With 0 bases removed from V and 1 base from J, the gap between germline ends came to 12 bases. CDR3 region: CAWSVPGFRNTEAFF. The CDR3 DNA is TGTGCCTGGAGTGTACCAGGGTTCAGGAACACTGAAGCTTTCTTT.

V gene TRBV20-1 combines with J gene TRBJ2-5; possibly TRBD1 for D (5 bases). The CDR3 has 13 residues. Trimming cost V 5 bases and J 1 base, with 11 bases left between them. Per germline, CDR1 DFQATT and CDR2 SNEGSKA (reference sequence). CDR3 nucleotides: TGCAGTGCTTTTACAGGAGTCCAAGAGACCCAGTACTTC. Residues: CSAFTGVQETQYF.

This chain links TRBV6-6 with TRBJ2-3; D might be TRBD1 (5 bases). V was trimmed by 5 bases and J by 3 bases, leaving 30 bases between them. Germline V gene data show CDR1 as MNHNY and CDR2 as SVGAGI (reference sequence). This CDR3 comprises 20 residues. CDR3 in amino acids: CASSRNFADSGPSGTDTQYF. The CDR3 DNA is TGTGCCAGCAGTCGCAATTTTGCCGATTCCGGGCCCTCAGGGACAGATACGCAGTATTTT.

The sample holds many counts of this clonotype. The gene calls are TRBV12-3 or TRBV12-4 and TRBJ1-1; the D is unclear. There are 9 residues in the CDR3. V lost 8 bases to trimming and J lost 10 bases, with 8 bases between them. CDR3 bases: TGTGCCAGCCAATCTGGAGCTTTCTTT. Its protein product is CASQSGAFF.

The V call is TRBV5-6, the J call TRBJ1-4, with a tentative D call TRBD1 (5 bases). The V end lost 5 bases, the J end lost 7 bases, and 15 bases lay between the germline ends. CDR1 and CDR2 from the germline V gene are SGHDT and YYEEEE. This CDR3 has 14 amino acids. As DNA, the CDR3 is TGTGCCAGCAGTTCTACAGGCTTAGTTGAAAAACTGTTTTTT. Translation gives CASSSTGLVEKLFF.